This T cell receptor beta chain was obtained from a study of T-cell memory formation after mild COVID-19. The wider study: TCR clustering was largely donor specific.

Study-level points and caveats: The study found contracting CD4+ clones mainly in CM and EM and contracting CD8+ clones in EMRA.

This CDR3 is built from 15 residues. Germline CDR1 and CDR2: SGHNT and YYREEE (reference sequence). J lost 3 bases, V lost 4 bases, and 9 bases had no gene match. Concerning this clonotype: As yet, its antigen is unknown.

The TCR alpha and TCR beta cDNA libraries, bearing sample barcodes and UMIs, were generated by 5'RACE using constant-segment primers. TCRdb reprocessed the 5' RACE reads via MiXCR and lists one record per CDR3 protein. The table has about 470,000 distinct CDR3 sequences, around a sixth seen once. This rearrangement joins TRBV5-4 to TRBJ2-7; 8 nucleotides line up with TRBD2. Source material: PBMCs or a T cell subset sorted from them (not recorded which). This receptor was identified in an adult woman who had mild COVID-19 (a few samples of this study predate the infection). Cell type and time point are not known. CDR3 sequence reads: CASSPSPTSVYEQYF. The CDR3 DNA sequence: TGTGCCAGCAGCCCTTCCCCGACTAGCGTCTACGAGCAGTACTTC.